This T cell receptor (beta chain) was captured in a study of early T cells in non-severe SARS-CoV-2 infection. Study at large: The chains were unpaired, and the sequenced material was bulk RNA from unsorted whole blood. Whole-study results and caveats: Database matching using VDJdb favored anti-spike CD8 responses, with private and CD4 specificities left missing.

As regards this clonotype: The antigen remains undetermined.

TCRdb recomputed calls from the 5' RACE reads with MiXCR, one row per CDR3 protein. The sample lists roughly 58,000 distinct CDR3 sequences; more than 9% were seen once. V shed 3 bases and J shed 0 bases, with 10 bases lying between them. The CDR3 loop spans 14 amino acids. The germline gives CDR1 SGHKS, CDR2 YYEKEE (reference sequence). The sequenced sample was whole blood. The chain is built from TRBV5-5 and TRBJ2-7; D not certain. This sequence originates from an adult who was a healthcare worker with PCR-confirmed SARS-CoV-2 infection or an uninfected control (not recorded which). The CDR3 reads CASSYRVDSYEQYF. The CDR3 DNA reads TGTGCCAGCAGCTATAGGGTCGACTCCTACGAGCAGTACTTC.